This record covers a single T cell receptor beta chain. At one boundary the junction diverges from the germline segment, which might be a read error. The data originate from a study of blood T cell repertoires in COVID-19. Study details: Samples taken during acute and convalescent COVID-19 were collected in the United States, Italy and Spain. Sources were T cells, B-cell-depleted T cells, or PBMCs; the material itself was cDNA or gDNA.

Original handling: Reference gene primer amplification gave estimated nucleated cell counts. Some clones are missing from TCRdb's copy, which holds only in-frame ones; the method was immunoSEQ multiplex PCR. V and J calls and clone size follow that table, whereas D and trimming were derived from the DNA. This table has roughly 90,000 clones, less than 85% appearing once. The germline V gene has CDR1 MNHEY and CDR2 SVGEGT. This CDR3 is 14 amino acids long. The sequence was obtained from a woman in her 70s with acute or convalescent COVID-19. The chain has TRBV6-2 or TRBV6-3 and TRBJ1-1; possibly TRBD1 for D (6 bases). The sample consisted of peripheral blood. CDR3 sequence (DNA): TGTGCCAGCAGTTACTCGGGCCGGGACACAGAAGCTTTCTTT. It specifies CASSYSGRDTEAFF.